These T cell receptor beta chains were read from a single sample in a study of CD8 T cells in ankylosing spondylitis. TCRdb ran MiXCR on the 5' RACE reads and lists one entry per CDR3 protein. The sample yields hundreds of thousands of distinct CDR3 sequences, about 13% seen once. The sequenced sample was blood, either unsorted or a sorted T cell fraction (not recorded which). Receptors originate from a male donor with ankylosing spondylitis. CDR3s include the opening cysteine and the closing phenylalanine or tryptophan. D genes are given only for firm matches. A clone size is listed for some rows: how often the clone was seen (once, few, many), or a class if it is expanded.

d_call	clone_size	j_call	v_call	cdr3_aa	cdr3_nt
TRBD2	many	TRBJ2-1	TRBV2	CASSEPAGGVNEQFF	TGTGCCAGCAGTGAACCCGCGGGGGGGGTCAATGAGCAGTTCTTC
.	.	TRBJ1-4	TRBV11-2	CASSPQGGGLRSTNEKLFF	TGTGCCAGCAGCCCTCAGGGTGGGGGGCTAAGGTCAACTAATGAAAAACTGTTTTTT
.	few	TRBJ2-5	TRBV7-9	CASSPLTAQETQYF	TGTGCCAGCAGCCCCCTGACAGCCCAAGAGACCCAGTACTTC
TRBD2	many	TRBJ2-1	TRBV5-1	CASSFQGLATYNEQFF	TGCGCCAGCAGCTTCCAGGGACTAGCGACATACAATGAGCAGTTCTTC
TRBD1	few	TRBJ1-6	TRBV20-1	CSARDRQGAFYNSPLHF	TGCAGTGCTAGAGACCGACAGGGGGCATTCTATAATTCACCCCTCCACTTT
TRBD1	few	TRBJ1-1	TRBV5-1	CASSSGQSSMLYTEAFF	TGCGCCAGCAGCTCGGGACAGTCGTCTATGCTGTACACTGAAGCTTTCTTT
TRBD2	few	TRBJ2-1	TRBV15	CATSRGGLAGGQSYNEQFF	TGTGCCACCAGCAGAGGTGGACTAGCGGGAGGGCAGTCCTACAATGAGCAGTTCTTC
.	few	TRBJ2-2	TRBV7-9	CASSFHFVGELFF	TGTGCCAGCAGCTTCCACTTTGTAGGGGAGCTGTTTTTT
.	few	TRBJ2-7	TRBV20-1	CSASALMYEQYF	TGCAGTGCAAGCGCGCTGATGTACGAGCAGTACTTC
.	.	TRBJ2-7	TRBV11-2	CASSLDRWRSSYEQYF	TGTGCCAGCAGCTTAGACCGATGGAGGAGCTCCTACGAGCAGTACTTC
.	few	TRBJ1-1	TRBV5-4	CASSLTLRGHTEAFF	TGTGCCAGCAGCTTGACACTACGGGGGCACACTGAAGCTTTCTTT
TRBD1	.	TRBJ2-5	TRBV10-3	CAIRQGVNWETQYF	TGTGCCATCAGGCAGGGGGTGAATTGGGAGACCCAGTACTTC
.	few	TRBJ2-1	TRBV20-1	CSPQMSSYNEQFF	TGCAGTCCCCAGATGAGCTCCTACAATGAGCAGTTCTTC
.	few	TRBJ1-2	TRBV20-1	CSARDEQGLGYTF	TGCAGTGCTAGAGATGAGCAGGGACTTGGCTACACCTTC
.	few	TRBJ2-2	TRBV6-1	CASSEAGGRELFF	TGTGCCAGCAGTGAAGCGGGCGGCAGGGAGCTGTTTTTT
.	.	TRBJ1-2	TRBV7-9	CASSKPGDYGYTF	TGTGCCAGCAGTAAACCAGGGGACTATGGCTACACCTTC